Below, 19 T cell receptor beta chains from the same sample are listed, as sequenced in a study of blood T cell repertoires in COVID-19. Repertoires were generated with immunoSEQ multiplex PCR, while TCRdb's copy carries only in-frame clones and drops some. The data contain 110,000 to 150,000 clones, around nine tenths of them singletons. Sequenced: peripheral blood. The receptors come from a man in his sixties with active or convalescent COVID-19.

V and J are TRBV27 and TRBJ2-2, with D perhaps assigned TRBD1 or TRBD2 (11 bases each). Trimming took off 6 bases at V and 4 bases at J, with 27 bases between the two ends. The CDR3 sequence is 19 residues long. CDR1 and CDR2 (germline): MNHEY, SMNVEV (reference sequence). DNA for the CDR3: TGTGCCAGCAGGCGGGACAGGGGGTTTACTAGCGGGGGCACCGGGGAGCTGTTTTTT. This gives the protein CASRRDRGFTSGGTGELFF.

This clone is a singleton in its sample. The chain is built from TRBV7-2 and TRBJ2-3, with 8 bases matching TRBD1. V gave up 5 bases and J gave up 4 bases; unmatched junction bases: 2. This CDR3 has 13 amino acids. The germline gives CDR1 SGHTA, CDR2 FQGNSA. CDR3 region: CASSRDRPDTQYF. CDR3 in DNA: TGTGCCAGCAGCAGGGACAGGCCAGATACGCAGTATTTT.

The chain links TRBV29-1 to TRBJ1-4, with TRBD1 matching 8 bases. Germline CDR1 is SQVTM and CDR2 is ANQGSEA. The CDR3 length is 13 residues. Losses at the gene ends were 7 bases for V and 6 bases for J; bases not matched to a gene: 7. The CDR3 DNA reads TGCAGCGCTGTGATACAGGGGGATGAAAAACTGTTTTTT. As protein: CSAVIQGDEKLFF.

The CDR3 loop reads CATSDFPMTEAFF. In DNA, the CDR3 is TGTGCCACCAGTGATTTTCCCATGACTGAAGCTTTCTTT. V gene TRBV24-1 combines with J gene TRBJ1-1; D is undetermined. The V end lost 1 base, the J end lost 5 bases, and 7 bases lay between the germline ends. CDR3 length equals 13 residues. The germline V gene has CDR1 KGHDR and CDR2 SFDVKD.

The chain carries TRBV7-2 and TRBJ2-3; 10 nucleotides agree with TRBD2. The ends lost 5 bases at V and 8 bases at J; junction bases unmatched: 7. Germline lookup yields CDR1 SGHTA and CDR2 FQGNSA. The CDR3 has 14 residues. The CDR3 DNA sequence: TGTGCCAGCAGCCCCGGGACTAGCGTAGGTACGCAGTATTTT. Translation gives CASSPGTSVGTQYF.

The V call is TRBV5-1, the J call TRBJ1-4, with a tentative D call TRBD1 (6 bases). The CDR3 runs to 14 residues. V lost 2 bases and J 1 base, leaving 6 bases between the germline ends. From germline, CDR1 is SGHRS and CDR2 YFSETQ. This CDR3 is CASSLQGTNEKLFF. The CDR3 DNA reads as TGCGCCAGCAGCTTACAGGGAACTAATGAAAAACTGTTTTTT.

The V and J genes are TRBV30 and TRBJ2-3, with 7 bases identical to TRBD2. Germline lookup yields CDR1 GTSNPN and CDR2 SVGIG (reference sequence). The CDR3 spans 13 residues. Trimming at V came to 2 bases and at J to 6 bases, leaving 5 bases not matched to a gene. CDR3 in amino acids: CAWSFGLVDTQYF. The CDR3, as DNA: TGTGCCTGGAGTTTCGGACTAGTTGATACGCAGTATTTT.

The gene calls are TRBV2 and TRBJ2-2, with TRBD2 identical over 12 bases. V lost 6 bases, J lost 5 bases, and 7 bases stayed unmatched. The CDR3 consists of 16 residues. Germline CDR1 SNHLY, CDR2 FYNNEI. The CDR3 sequence: CASRATSGRRTGELFF. In nucleotides, the CDR3 is TGTGCCAGCAGGGCGACTAGCGGGAGACGGACCGGGGAGCTGTTTTTT.

V is TRBV9 and J is TRBJ2-3, with D perhaps matching TRBD2 (6 bases). Germline CDR1 is SGDLS and CDR2 is YYNGEE. Between the trimmed V and J ends, which lost 0 bases and 2 bases, there was a span of 10 bases. The CDR3 contains 15 residues. The CDR3, as DNA: TGTGCCAGCAGCGTAGCGGGAGAATCCACAGATACGCAGTATTTT. As protein: CASSVAGESTDTQYF.

This chain uses TRBV18 with TRBJ2-3; D is possibly TRBD1 (6 bases). V lost 6 bases and J lost 8, with 15 bases in between. Germline lookup yields CDR1 KGHSH and CDR2 LQKENI. This CDR3 has 13 amino acids. CDR3 nucleotide sequence: TGTGCCAGCTCCCCGAGGGAAGGGGGTACGCAGTATTTT. As protein: CASSPREGGTQYF.

The V call is TRBV7-9, the J call TRBJ2-3, with 9 bases lining up with TRBD2. The CDR3 contains 18 residues. Germline V lookup: CDR1 SEHNR, CDR2 FQNEAQ (reference sequence). The V gene end was trimmed by 3 bases and the J gene end by 0 bases; junction bases not matched to a gene: 10. The chain's CDR3 is CASSLAGTSRPSTDTQYF. Here the CDR3 DNA reads TGTGCCAGCAGCTTGGCCGGGACTAGCCGCCCTAGCACAGATACGCAGTATTTT.

The chain carries TRBV6-5 and TRBJ1-1, with a tentative D call TRBD1 (5 bases). This CDR3 spans 14 amino acids. CDR1 MNHEY and CDR2 SVGAGI come from the germline V gene. Deletions cut 7 bases from V and 4 bases from J, with 16 bases between. CDR3 nucleotide sequence: TGTGCCAGCATCTTAGGGGTGTCGGGCACTGAAGCTTTCTTT. The encoded protein is CASILGVSGTEAFF.

This chain uses TRBV5-4 with TRBJ2-7; maybe TRBD2 (5 bases). The V gene lost 4 bases and the J gene lost 1 base, with 15 bases spanning the gap. Germline V gives CDR1 SGHNT, CDR2 YYREEE (reference sequence). The CDR3 is 15 residues long. This CDR3 reads CASSPGSGRSYEQYF. CDR3 in DNA: TGTGCCAGCAGCCCGGGGTCTGGCAGATCCTACGAGCAGTACTTC.

This chain joins TRBV2 and TRBJ2-7; D unclear. The CDR3 length is 13 residues. The V end was cut by 1 base, the J end by 6 bases, with 10 bases between. Per the germline V gene, CDR1 is SNHLY and CDR2 is FYNNEI. The CDR3 DNA sequence: TGTGCCAGCAGTGAAGGACTCGCACGCGAGCAGTACTTC. This encodes CASSEGLAREQYF.

This clone was detected a few times. The chain employs TRBV5-1 and TRBJ1-3, with 8 bases that match TRBD1. The V segment lost 1 base and the J segment 1 base; nucleotides outside the gene matches: 1. In germline, CDR1 is SGHRS, CDR2 YFSETQ. This CDR3 is 15 amino acids long. The CDR3: CASSLWTGSGNTIYF. The CDR3 DNA reads TGCGCCAGCAGCTTGTGGACAGGGTCTGGAAACACCATATATTTT.

This clone appeared a single time. This chain joins TRBV28 and TRBJ1-1; D not resolved. The CDR3 covers 13 residues. Germline CDR1 MDHEN, CDR2 SYDVKM. V lost 1 base and J lost 6, with 9 bases in between. The DNA of the CDR3 is TGTGCCAGCAGTTTATATGCACGGGCTGAAGCTTTCTTT. This gives the protein CASSLYARAEAFF.

This chain uses TRBV13 with TRBJ1-1, with no clear D. V was trimmed by 5 bases and J by 0 bases, leaving 4 bases between them. Germline V gives CDR1 PRHDT, CDR2 FYEKMQ (reference sequence). This CDR3 region has 12 residues. The DNA for the CDR3 is TGTGCCAGCAGCCCGGTGAACACTGAAGCTTTCTTT. Translated: CASSPVNTEAFF.

CDR3 residues: CASSMGDARGSGRGPFF. The CDR3 DNA is TGTGCCAGTAGTATGGGGGATGCAAGGGGTAGCGGGAGGGGCCCCTTCTTC. V gene TRBV19 combines with J gene TRBJ2-1; 11 bases line up with TRBD2. The trim removed 3 bases at V and 16 bases at J, leaving 20 bases unmatched. The CDR3 length is 17 residues. Germline-derived CDR1 and CDR2 are LNHDA and SQIVND (reference sequence). Supplemented by reference TRBV19 and TRBJ2-1, the full variable domain reads DGGITQSPKYLFRKEGQNVTLSCEQNLNHDAMYWYRQDPGQGLRLIYYSQIVNDFQKGDIAEGYSVSREKKESFPLTVTSAQKNPTAFYLCASSMGDARGSGRGPFFGPGTRLTVL.

This chain links TRBV30 with TRBJ1-1; TRBD1 aligns across 9 bases. Germline V CDR1 and CDR2: GTSNPN, SVGIG (reference sequence). V lost 8 bases and J lost 4; bases outside the gene matches: 8. This CDR3 spans 13 amino acids. The DNA for the CDR3 is TGTGCCCACGCCGGGACAGGGAGCACTGAAGCTTTCTTT. The encoded protein is CAHAGTGSTEAFF. Drawing the rest from reference TRBV30 and TRBJ1-1, the complete variable domain is SQTIHQWPATLVQPVGSPLSLECTVEGTSNPNLYWYRQAAGRGLQLLFYSVGIGQISSEVPQNLSASRPQDRQFILSSKKLLLSDSGFYLCAHAGTGSTEAFFGQGTRLTVV.